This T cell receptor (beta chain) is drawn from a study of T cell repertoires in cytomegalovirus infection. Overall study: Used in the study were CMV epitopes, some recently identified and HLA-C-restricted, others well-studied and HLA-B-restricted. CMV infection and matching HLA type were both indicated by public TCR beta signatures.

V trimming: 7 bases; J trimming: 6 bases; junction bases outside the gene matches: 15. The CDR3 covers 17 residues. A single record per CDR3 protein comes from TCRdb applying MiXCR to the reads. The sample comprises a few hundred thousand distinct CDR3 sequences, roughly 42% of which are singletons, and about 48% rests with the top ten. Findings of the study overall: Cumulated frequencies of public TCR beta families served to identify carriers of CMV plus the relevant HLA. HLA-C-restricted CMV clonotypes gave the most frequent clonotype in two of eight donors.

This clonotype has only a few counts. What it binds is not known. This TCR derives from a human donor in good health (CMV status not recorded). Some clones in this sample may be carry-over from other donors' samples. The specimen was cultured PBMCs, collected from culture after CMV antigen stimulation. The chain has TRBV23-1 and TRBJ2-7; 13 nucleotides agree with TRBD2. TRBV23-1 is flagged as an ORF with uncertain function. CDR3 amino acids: CASNPIRTSGREPEQYF. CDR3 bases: TGCGCCAGCAACCCCATCAGGACTAGCGGGAGAGAACCCGAGCAGTACTTC.